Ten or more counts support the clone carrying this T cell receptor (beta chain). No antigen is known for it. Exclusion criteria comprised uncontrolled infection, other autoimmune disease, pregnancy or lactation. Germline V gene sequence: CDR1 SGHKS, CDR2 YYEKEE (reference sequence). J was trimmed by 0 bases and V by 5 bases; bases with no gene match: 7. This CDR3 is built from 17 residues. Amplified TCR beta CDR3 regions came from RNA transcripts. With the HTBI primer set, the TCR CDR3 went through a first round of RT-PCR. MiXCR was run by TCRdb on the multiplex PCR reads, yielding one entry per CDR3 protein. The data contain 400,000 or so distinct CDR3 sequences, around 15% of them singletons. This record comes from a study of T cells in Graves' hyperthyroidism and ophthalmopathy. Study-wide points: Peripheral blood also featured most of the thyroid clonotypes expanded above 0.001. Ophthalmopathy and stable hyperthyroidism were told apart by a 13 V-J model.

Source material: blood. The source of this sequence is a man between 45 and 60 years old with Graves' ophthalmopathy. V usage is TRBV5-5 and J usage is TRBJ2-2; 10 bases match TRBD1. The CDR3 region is CASRRQGARTNTGELFF. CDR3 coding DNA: TGTGCCAGCAGGAGACAGGGGGCGAGGACGAACACCGGGGAGCTGTTTTTT. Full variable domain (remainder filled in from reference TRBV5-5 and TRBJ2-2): DAGVTQSPTHLIKTRGQQVTLRCSPISGHKSVSWYQQVLGQGPQFIFQYYEKEERGRGNFPDRFSARQFPNYSSELNVNALLLGDSALYLCASRRQGARTNTGELFFGEGSRLTVL.